This TCR beta chain was captured in a study of CD8+ T cells in alopecia areata. Study at large: It was oral tofacitinib, at 5 to 10 mg twice daily, that treated patients received.

Deletions cut 2 bases from V and 4 bases from J, with 11 bases between. The CDR3 consists of 14 residues. CDR1 is MDHEN and CDR2 is SYDVKM in the germline V gene. The treatment: oral pan-JAK inhibitor, 5-10 mg twice daily. Those with alopecia areata gave lesional scalp punch biopsies and peripheral blood. On this clone itself: The antigen remains undetermined.

Findings and caveats of the study: Within the top 100, expanded CD8+ clones significantly decreased with tofacitinib, as did scalp clonality.

Extracted RNA was reverse transcribed into cDNA, the sequencing template. Measured with immunoSEQ multiplex PCR; TCRdb has only the in-frame clones, and not every one. The sample holds 80,000 or so clones, roughly 66% seen once. This receptor was identified in a human donor with alopecia areata. This rearrangement joins TRBV28 to TRBJ1-2, with D hard to call. Here the sequenced sample was CD8+ T cells sorted from blood, taken at week 24, from a patient treated with tofacitinib. The CDR3 here is CASSLSLGSYGYTF. DNA of the CDR3: TGTGCCAGCAGTTTAAGCCTGGGCAGCTATGGCTACACCTTC.